The 15 T cell receptor beta chains presented below share a single source sample, sequenced in a study of blood T cell repertoires in COVID-19 (dated by TCRdb to 2018 to 2021). The library was obtained by the immunoSEQ multiplex PCR assay. This is the immuneACCESS table as TCRdb keeps it, with only in-frame sequences that have V and J called. A part of the clones is gone; compared with another copy, unresolved V genes explain less than half, and the rest is unexplained. Present in this sample are around 72,000 clones, around 90% of which were seen just once. The ten largest account for roughly 13% of the sample. The source material was peripheral blood. Source of these receptors: a human donor with active COVID-19. The donor label of this sample is uncertain.

The V call is TRBV12-5, the J call TRBJ1-5; TRBD1 is a possible D gene (6 bases). In germline, CDR1 is LGHNT, CDR2 FRNRAP. CDR3 length: 13 amino acids. V was clipped by 1 base and J by 6 bases, with 7 bases between them. CDR3 in DNA: TGTGCTAGTGGTTTGGGAGGGGGTCAGCCCCAGCATTTT. Its protein product is CASGLGGGQPQHF.

The chain has TRBV5-1 and TRBJ2-7; D is possibly TRBD2 (6 bases). Trimming cost V 4 bases and J 2 bases, with 16 bases left between them. This CDR3 has 15 amino acids. The germline gives CDR1 SGHRS, CDR2 YFSETQ. The CDR3 sequence is CASSPGTLQPYEQYF. The DNA of the CDR3 is TGCGCCAGCAGCCCTGGGACTCTTCAGCCCTACGAGCAGTACTTC.

The count of this clone is one. This rearrangement joins TRBV6-5 to TRBJ1-1; the D gene is possibly TRBD1 (6 bases). This CDR3 has 14 amino acids. V lost 5 bases and J lost 0, with 10 bases in between. Looked up from germline, CDR1 is MNHEY and CDR2 is SVGAGI. CDR3 protein: CASSKQGMNTEAFF. The CDR3 region has the DNA TGTGCCAGCAGTAAACAGGGTATGAACACTGAAGCTTTCTTT.

The chain combines TRBV28 with TRBJ2-5; D not resolved. Germline-derived CDR1 and CDR2 are MDHEN and SYDVKM. CDR3 length: 12 amino acids. The V end lost 3 bases, the J end lost 7 bases, and 9 bases lay between the germline ends. DNA of the CDR3: TGTGCCAGCAGTTTCGTTGGAGCGACCCAGTACTTC. Its translation: CASSFVGATQYF.

This clone showed up just once. The chain recombines TRBV7-2 with TRBJ2-3; 13 bases line up with TRBD2. Germline loops: CDR1 SGHTA, CDR2 FQGNSA. The CDR3 covers 17 residues. V trimming: 3 bases; J trimming: 1 base; junction bases outside the gene matches: 4. CDR3 residues: CASSFAGTSGGTDTQYF. In nucleotides, the CDR3 is TGTGCCAGCAGCTTTGCGGGGACTAGCGGGGGCACAGATACGCAGTATTTT.

V gene TRBV20-1 combines with J gene TRBJ1-2; D unresolved. The V gene's germline CDR1 is DFQATT and CDR2 SNEGSKA (reference sequence). The germline V and J ends were trimmed by 7 bases and 3 bases, with 3 bases remaining between them. CDR3 length: 9 residues. The CDR3 reads CSVDYGYTF. The CDR3 coding sequence is TGCAGTGTAGACTATGGCTACACCTTC.

The V and J genes are TRBV29-1 and TRBJ1-3, with no clear D. V was trimmed by 4 bases and J by 4 bases, leaving 14 bases between them. Germline assignment: CDR1 SQVTM and CDR2 ANQGSEA. The CDR3 totals 14 residues. The CDR3 coding sequence is TGCAGCGTTGGGAGGGATGAAACGGGAAACACCATATATTTT. Protein product: CSVGRDETGNTIYF.

This chain joins TRBV28 and TRBJ1-1; D gene uncertain. This CDR3 region has 10 residues. CDR1 and CDR2 from the germline V gene are MDHEN and SYDVKM. V was shortened by 7 bases and J by 4 bases, with 4 bases between the two germline ends. The CDR3 DNA reads as TGTGCCAGCATCGGCACTGAAGCTTTCTTT. The encoded protein is CASIGTEAFF.

The chain couples TRBV28 to TRBJ2-7; 7 bases line up with TRBD2. The CDR3 totals 13 residues. V gave up 7 bases and J gave up 2 bases; unmatched junction bases: 5. From germline, CDR1 is MDHEN and CDR2 SYDVKM. The CDR3 sequence is CASIREAPYEQYF. The DNA for the CDR3 is TGTGCCAGCATCCGGGAGGCCCCCTACGAGCAGTACTTC.

The V call is TRBV3-1 (or the pseudogene TRBV3-2), the J call TRBJ2-3; D is undetermined. Germline values: CDR1 LGHDT, CDR2 YNNKEL (reference sequence). The CDR3 is made up of 16 amino acids. V was clipped by 0 bases and J by 5 bases, with 15 bases between them. The DNA for the CDR3 is TGTGCCAGCAGCCAAGATAGAGCTAGGTGGGTAGATACGCAGTATTTT. Translating gives CASSQDRARWVDTQYF.

This chain connects TRBV3-1 (or the pseudogene TRBV3-2) to TRBJ1-5; 12 bases fit TRBD1. Trimming removed 4 bases from V and 5 bases from J; junction bases left unmatched: 3. Germline CDR1 is LGHDT and CDR2 is YNNKEL (reference sequence). This CDR3 has 15 amino acids. The DNA of the CDR3 is TGTGCCAGCAGCCTGGGGACAGGGGGCCATCAGCCCCAGCATTTT. Translating gives CASSLGTGGHQPQHF.

A single count supports this clone. The chain couples TRBV12-1 to TRBJ2-1; TRBD2, as called in the table, went unchecked against the DNA. TRBV12-1 is recorded as a pseudogene. The CDR3 has 16 amino acids. The DNA for the CDR3 is TGTGCCAGCAGCCACCTTGTCGGGGAGATTAACAATGAGCAGTTCTTC. Amino acid sequence: CASSHLVGEINNEQFF.

The chain couples TRBV10-3 to TRBJ1-1; possible D gene TRBD1, 5 bases. The CDR3 sequence is 15 residues long. Trimming removed 3 bases at V and 1 base at J, with 12 bases between. Germline lookup yields CDR1 ENHRY and CDR2 SYGVKD. This CDR3 reads CAISDQNRGNTEAFF. The CDR3 bases are TGTGCCATCAGTGATCAGAATAGGGGGAACACTGAAGCTTTCTTT.

This chain links TRBV5-1 with TRBJ1-1, with D perhaps TRBD1 (5 bases). Germline V gene lookup returns CDR1 SGHRS and CDR2 YFSETQ. Trimming stripped 5 bases from V and 1 base from J, with 12 bases between. This CDR3 is 14 amino acids long. CDR3 nucleotides: TGCGCCAGCAGGAGAGAACAGGCGAACACTGAAGCTTTCTTT. This sequence encodes CASRREQANTEAFF. The full variable domain, in which reference TRBV5-1 and TRBJ1-1 provide the parts outside the CDR3, is KAGVTQTPRYLIKTRGQQVTLSCSPISGHRSVSWYQQTPGQGLQFLFEYFSETQRNKGNFPGRFSGRQFSNSRSEMNVSTLELGDSALYLCASRREQANTEAFFGQGTRLTVV.

This rearrangement joins TRBV3-1 (or the pseudogene TRBV3-2) to TRBJ2-2, with D hard to call. This CDR3 spans 13 amino acids. Germline CDR1 and CDR2: LGHDT and YNNKEL (reference sequence). The V end was cut by 7 bases, the J end by 4 bases, with 10 bases between. The CDR3 spells CASNVQPTGELFF. CDR3 nucleotides: TGTGCCAGCAATGTACAGCCCACCGGGGAGCTGTTTTTT.